This T cell receptor beta chain was sequenced in a study of blood T cell repertoires in COVID-19. Study information: Samples came from the United States, Italy and Spain, spanning acute and convalescent COVID-19. In each case, the material was cDNA or gDNA derived from T cells, B-cell-depleted T cells, or PBMCs.

CDR3 length: 16 residues. With 4 bases clipped from V and 6 bases from J, the junction kept 8 bases outside the gene matches. The germline CDR1 and CDR2 sequences are LGHDT and YNNKEL (reference sequence). This clone has just one count. TCRdb's copy holds only in-frame clones and misses some; the assay was immunoSEQ multiplex PCR. This table holds some 150,000 clones, 78% found once. Specimen: peripheral blood. The chain couples TRBV3-1 (or the pseudogene TRBV3-2) to TRBJ2-2; the match to TRBD2 covers 10 bases. The TCR originated in an elderly man with acute or convalescent COVID-19. This CDR3 is CASSRSNSGGPGELFF. The CDR3 region has the DNA TGTGCCAGCAGCCGGAGTAATAGCGGGGGGCCCGGGGAGCTGTTTTTT.